This note documents a single T cell receptor (beta chain) sequence. Its specificity is unknown. CTLA-4 blockade with ipilimumab, together with focal radiation, was given to patients with chemo-refractory metastatic non-small-cell lung cancer. The sample belongs to a study of radiotherapy plus CTLA-4 blockade in lung cancer. Study overall: There were objective responses in 18% of patients, and roughly 33% had disease control.

The CDR3 has 13 residues. J gave up 3 bases and V 4 bases, and 1 base lay outside the gene matches. Per germline, CDR1 SGDLS and CDR2 YYNGEE. Study-wide findings and caveats: Subsequent to radiotherapy plus ipilimumab, tumor-derived TCR clones underwent expansion in blood. Early clonal dynamics of blood T cells, together with interferon-beta, were reported as the best response predictor.

The method was immunoSEQ multiplex PCR; TCRdb's version includes in-frame clones alone and lacks a portion of them. The data show more than 30,000 clones, roughly 77% seen once. The clonotype originates from a human donor with non-small cell lung cancer that progressed on radiotherapy plus ipilimumab. This material consisted of peripheral blood, taken from a patient treated with radiotherapy plus ipilimumab. V gene TRBV9 combines with J gene TRBJ1-2, with TRBD1 identical over 9 bases. The CDR3 loop reads CASSRTGDYGYTF. The DNA of the CDR3 is TGTGCCAGCAGCCGGACAGGGGACTATGGCTACACCTTC.